The 17 T cell receptor beta chains listed next were all sequenced from one sample in a study of blood T cell repertoires in COVID-19. Profiling relied on immunoSEQ multiplex PCR, and the TCRdb table lists in-frame clones only, not all of them. Found here are around 64,000 clones, over 70% of them singletons; the top ten hold around 5%. Material: peripheral blood. All receptors derive from a man aged 50 to 59 with active COVID-19.

This clone was recorded once. As DNA, the CDR3 is TGCAGCGTTGAACCCCGGGGGGGTAGCTCCTACAATGAGCAGTTCTTC. Protein sequence: CSVEPRGGSSYNEQFF. This chain uses TRBV29-1 with TRBJ2-1, with 8 bases aligning to TRBD2. The length of the CDR3 is 16 residues. The germline CDR1 and CDR2 sequences are SQVTM and ANQGSEA. Losses at the gene ends were 2 bases for V and 0 bases for J; bases not matched to a gene: 6.

This chain links TRBV27 with TRBJ2-1; TRBD2 aligns across 10 bases. The CDR3 has 16 residues. CDR1 is MNHEY, CDR2 SMNVEV, per germline (reference sequence). Trimming removed 2 bases from V and 9 bases from J; junction bases left unmatched: 10. The CDR3 protein is CASSLTRLAGIGEQFF. CDR3 nucleotides: TGTGCCAGCAGTTTAACTCGACTAGCGGGCATCGGTGAGCAGTTCTTC.

J is TRBJ1-1 and V is TRBV2; D perhaps matches TRBD1 (5 bases). The CDR3 contains 14 residues. In germline, CDR1 is SNHLY, CDR2 FYNNEI. Trimming shortened V by 4 bases and J by 3 bases, and 12 bases separated the two germline ends. The CDR3 coding sequence is TGTGCCAGCAGTGGTTTGCGGGGGGACACTGAAGCTTTCTTT. As protein: CASSGLRGDTEAFF.

The rearrangement joins TRBV29-1 to TRBJ2-1; the D is unclear. There are 12 residues in the CDR3. The V and J ends lost 5 bases and 0 bases respectively, with 5 bases between them. Germline CDR1 SQVTM, CDR2 ANQGSEA. In DNA, the CDR3 is TGCAGCGTTTACAGCTCCTACAATGAGCAGTTCTTC. This sequence encodes CSVYSSYNEQFF.

The genes are TRBV2 and TRBJ1-2; D not certain. Germline V gives CDR1 SNHLY, CDR2 FYNNEI. The V end was cut by 7 bases, the J end by 8 bases, with 14 bases between. CDR3 length: 12 amino acids. The CDR3 loop is CASMTDLGGYTF. Here the CDR3 DNA reads TGTGCCAGCATGACTGACCTTGGGGGCTACACCTTC.

This chain connects TRBV7-9 to TRBJ1-2; TRBD1 matches 7 bases. This CDR3 has 12 residues. The germline gives CDR1 SEHNR, CDR2 FQNEAQ (reference sequence). V was clipped by 5 bases and J by 3 bases; unmatched bases: 0. The CDR3 sequence is CASSDRDYGYTF. In nucleotides, the CDR3 is TGTGCCAGCAGCGACAGGGACTATGGCTACACCTTC.

V usage is TRBV7-8 and J usage is TRBJ1-1; D ambiguous. Trimming left V 1 base short and J 6 bases short, with 9 bases between. The germline V gene encodes CDR1 SGHVS and CDR2 FQNEAQ. The length of the CDR3 is 13 residues. The CDR3 spells CASSLEYLAEAFF. The CDR3 coding sequence is TGTGCCAGCAGCTTAGAATATCTTGCTGAAGCTTTCTTT.

The chain is built from TRBV27 and TRBJ2-7; D unresolved. V gave up 6 bases and J gave up 6 bases, with 24 bases separating them. The V gene's germline CDR1 is MNHEY and CDR2 SMNVEV (reference sequence). The CDR3 extends over 16 amino acids. As DNA, the CDR3 is TGTGCCAGCAGCCGACCACCCACGCTGGCCGGGTCCGAGCAGTACTTC. It encodes CASSRPPTLAGSEQYF.

The chain links TRBV9 to TRBJ1-6; 7 positions match TRBD1. CDR1 and CDR2 from the germline V gene are SGDLS and YYNGEE. The V gene end was trimmed by 4 bases and the J gene end by 11 bases; junction bases not matched to a gene: 12. The CDR3 length is 15 residues. CDR3 DNA sequence: TGTGCCAGCAGCCCTATCGGGACAGAGAGAACACCCCTCCACTTT. It specifies CASSPIGTERTPLHF.

V usage is TRBV21-1 and J usage is TRBJ1-2; the table assigns TRBD1, which was not confirmed against the DNA. TRBV21-1 represents a pseudogene. This CDR3 has 14 amino acids. Here the CDR3 reads CASCQGANNYGYTF. The CDR3, as DNA: TGTGCCAGCTGTCAGGGGGCTAATAACTATGGCTACACCTTC.

The chain employs TRBV25-1 and TRBJ2-3, with D maybe TRBD2 (5 bases). This CDR3 is 14 amino acids long. With 4 bases removed from V and 0 bases from J, the gap between germline ends came to 8 bases. Looked up from germline, CDR1 is MGHDK and CDR2 is SYGVNS. Written as DNA, the CDR3 is TGTGCCAGCAGTGGATGGGAGAGCACAGATACGCAGTATTTT. Protein product: CASSGWESTDTQYF.

This clone occurred a few times. The V call is TRBV9, the J call TRBJ2-2; no firm D call. The V gene's germline CDR1 is SGDLS and CDR2 YYNGEE. There are 15 residues in the CDR3. Trimming stripped 3 bases from V and 6 bases from J, with 15 bases between. CDR3 loop: CASSDRFVSAGELFF. The CDR3 nucleotides read TGTGCCAGCAGCGATCGATTTGTTTCGGCCGGGGAGCTGTTTTTT. Combining the CDR3 with reference TRBV9 and TRBJ2-2 gives the whole variable domain DSGVTQTPKHLITATGQRVTLRCSPRSGDLSVYWYQQSLDQGLQFLIQYYNGEERAKGNILERFSAQQFPDLHSELNLSSLELGDSALYFCASSDRFVSAGELFFGEGSRLTVL.

This clone was recorded a few times. The genes are TRBV7-2 and TRBJ1-5; possibly TRBD1 for D (6 bases). There are 13 residues in the CDR3. The ends were cut back, 3 bases at V and 4 bases at J, with 7 bases in the middle. CDR1 and CDR2 (germline): SGHTA, FQGNSA. The DNA for the CDR3 is TGTGCCAGCAGCTTCGGACAGAATCAGCCCCAGCATTTT. This encodes CASSFGQNQPQHF.

This rearrangement joins TRBV18 to TRBJ2-7; TRBD1 aligns across 8 bases. J lost 3 bases, V lost 4 bases, and 8 bases had no gene match. Per germline, CDR1 KGHSH and CDR2 LQKENI. CDR3 length: 15 residues. CDR3 DNA: TGTGCCAGCTCACGCGGACAGGGACCTAACTACGAGCAGTACTTC. As protein: CASSRGQGPNYEQYF.

The V call is TRBV5-5, the J call TRBJ2-7, with 8 bases that match TRBD2. V was pared by 2 bases and J by 4 bases, with 5 bases of the junction left unmatched. This CDR3 contains 14 residues. Looked up from germline, CDR1 is SGHKS and CDR2 is YYEKEE (reference sequence). CDR3 in amino acids: CASSFSGSEYEQYF. In DNA form, the CDR3 reads TGTGCCAGCAGCTTCAGCGGGAGTGAGTACGAGCAGTACTTC.

The V call is TRBV11-1, the J call TRBJ2-7, with TRBD2 matching 16 bases. This CDR3 is 15 amino acids long. V gave up 5 bases and J gave up 6 bases; unmatched junction bases: 4. CDR1 and CDR2 from the germline V gene are SGHAT and FQDESV (reference sequence). The CDR3 DNA follows: TGTGCCAGCAGCACGGGACTAGCGGGAGGGCGCGAGCAGTACTTC. As protein: CASSTGLAGGREQYF.

V gene TRBV7-2 combines with J gene TRBJ2-7; 8 bases align to TRBD2. The germline V gene has CDR1 SGHTA and CDR2 FQGNSA. The CDR3 runs to 13 residues. V was pared by 5 bases and J by 5 bases, with 5 bases of the junction left unmatched. The CDR3 reads CASSAGGWDEQYF. In DNA form, the CDR3 reads TGTGCCAGCAGCGCGGGGGGTTGGGACGAGCAGTACTTC.